This entry describes one T cell receptor (beta chain). What it binds is unknown. The data belong to a study of post-analysis software for immune sequencing data. For the study at large: The courses of disease that were included comprised relapsing-remitting, secondary progressive and progressive-relapsing multiple sclerosis.

General observations from the study: Multiple sclerosis patients had significantly lower normalized Chao1 diversity than controls. Strong same-batch co-clustering of samples appeared with F measure clustering. Five or six TRBV segments, TRBV5-6, TRBV5-1 and TRBV20-1 among them, were found more frequent in patients than controls.

The germline V and J ends were trimmed by 4 bases and 3 bases, with 24 bases remaining between them. The CDR3 has 19 residues. Germline V gene data show CDR1 as LGHDT and CDR2 as YNNKEL (reference sequence). Unique molecular identifiers tagged the TCR beta cDNA libraries. T cells numbering roughly 0.95 to 11 million gave rise to 400,000 to 550,000 cDNA molecules. MiXCR was run by TCRdb on the PCR reads, yielding one entry per CDR3 protein. The sample lists hundreds of thousands of distinct CDR3 sequences, 55% to 60% occurring once. The specimen was blood. The genes are TRBV3-1 and TRBJ2-2, with D possibly being TRBD1 or TRBD2 (6 bases each). This TCR derives from a girl aged 2-10 years with multiple sclerosis. CDR3 region: CASSPSGHTGRRDTGELFF. In DNA, the CDR3 is TGTGCCAGCAGCCCTTCGGGACATACCGGACGGAGGGACACCGGGGAGCTGTTTTTT.